Each of the 10 T cell receptor beta chains below was sequenced from the same sample in a study of T cell repertoires in cytomegalovirus infection. The antigens of these receptors remain unknown. TCRdb reanalysed the reads using MiXCR and keeps one entry per CDR3 protein. The sample lists about 830,000 distinct CDR3 sequences; less than 35% were seen once. Sequencing was performed on cultured CD8+ T cells from PBMCs, taken from culture after CMV antigen stimulation. These receptors were collected from a human donor in good health (CMV status not recorded). Some clones in this sample may be carry-over from other donors' samples.

This clonotype showed up just once. The V and J genes are TRBV3-1 and TRBJ1-2; D gene ambiguous. This CDR3 contains 14 residues. Germline CDR1 and CDR2: LGHDT and YNNKEL (reference sequence). V lost 3 bases and J lost 2, with 10 bases in between. CDR3 amino acids: CASSHGVANYGYTF. For the CDR3, the DNA is TGTGCCAGCAGCCATGGGGTTGCCAACTATGGCTACACCTTC.

This clonotype turned up a few times. The rearrangement uses TRBV25-1 and TRBJ2-2; D is perhaps TRBD1 (5 bases). The V and J ends lost 1 base and 6 bases respectively, with 12 bases between them. CDR1 and CDR2 (germline): MGHDK, SYGVNS. The CDR3 consists of 15 residues. The CDR3 sequence: CASSESPGLAGELFF. For the CDR3, the DNA is TGTGCCAGCAGTGAATCACCAGGGTTGGCCGGGGAGCTGTTTTTT.

The J gene is TRBJ2-2, the V gene TRBV6-5, with 8 nucleotides matching TRBD1. CDR3 length equals 16 residues. Germline CDR1 and CDR2: MNHEY and SVGAGI. Unmatched junction bases numbered 5, after V lost 0 bases and J lost 5 bases. The DNA of the CDR3 is TGTGCCAGCAGTTACTCGGTGACAGGGGTGACCGGGGAGCTGTTTTTT. Protein sequence: CASSYSVTGVTGELFF.

This clonotype was counted at least ten times. The chain is built from TRBV7-2 and TRBJ1-2; D remains unclear. The germline V and J ends were trimmed by 6 bases and 0 bases, with 11 bases remaining between them. The CDR3 loop spans 14 amino acids. Germline CDR1 and CDR2: SGHTA and FQGNSA. CDR3 nucleotides: TGTGCCAGCAGTCCGATGGGCCCTAACTATGGCTACACCTTC. This codes for CASSPMGPNYGYTF.

The chain uses TRBV18 and TRBJ2-1; D is possibly TRBD1 (6 bases). The length of the CDR3 is 15 residues. V dropped 5 bases and J dropped 0 bases, with 11 bases sitting between them. CDR1 and CDR2 from the germline V gene are KGHSH and LQKENI. Here the CDR3 DNA reads TGTGCCAGCTCAGGTACAGGGTTCTCCTACAATGAGCAGTTCTTC. Protein product: CASSGTGFSYNEQFF.

This clonotype has ten or more counts. V usage is TRBV7-9 and J usage is TRBJ2-7; the match to TRBD1 covers 8 bases. The CDR3 sequence is 13 residues long. Losses at the gene ends were 10 bases for V and 0 bases for J; bases not matched to a gene: 5. Germline V gene data show CDR1 as SEHNR and CDR2 as FQNEAQ (reference sequence). The CDR3 reads CATDRGSSYEQYF. The CDR3 nucleotides read TGTGCCACAGACAGGGGCTCCTCCTACGAGCAGTACTTC.

J is TRBJ2-3 and V is TRBV2; D may be TRBD2 (5 bases). The V end lost 8 bases, the J end lost 4 bases, and 16 bases lay between the germline ends. This CDR3 has 14 amino acids. The germline V gene encodes CDR1 SNHLY and CDR2 FYNNEI. CDR3 in amino acids: CASLGTVAPDTQYF. The CDR3, as DNA: TGTGCCAGCCTCGGAACGGTAGCGCCAGATACGCAGTATTTT.

V usage is TRBV7-6 and J usage is TRBJ2-6; TRBD1 aligns across 7 bases. The CDR3 contains 16 residues. V trimming: 8 bases; J trimming: 0 bases; junction bases outside the gene matches: 7. CDR1 and CDR2 from the germline V gene are SGHVS and FNYEAQ. CDR3 coding DNA: TGTGCCAGCTTCGGGACAGCCAACTCTGGGGCCAACGTCCTGACTTTC. As protein: CASFGTANSGANVLTF. The whole variable domain, filled in from reference TRBV7-6 and TRBJ2-6, reads GAGVSQSPRYKVTKRGQDVALRCDPISGHVSLYWYRQALGQGPEFLTYFNYEAQQDKSGLPNDRFSAERPEGSISTLTIQRTEQRDSAMYRCASFGTANSGANVLTFGAGSRLTVL.

This clonotype was counted a few times. The chain has TRBV19 and TRBJ2-1; tentatively, D is TRBD2 (5 bases). The CDR3 length is 16 residues. Trimming removed 1 base at V and 3 bases at J, with 13 bases between. CDR1 and CDR2 from the germline V gene are LNHDA and SQIVND (reference sequence). Written as DNA, the CDR3 is TGTGCCAGTAGTATAGGGCTGGCGGGCATCTACAATGAGCAGTTCTTC. It is translated as CASSIGLAGIYNEQFF.

This clonotype occurred a few times. This sequence joins TRBV12-3 or TRBV12-4 and TRBJ1-1; no reliable D call. CDR3 size: 14 residues. V lost 7 bases and J lost 2, with 14 bases in between. The CDR3 DNA reads as TGTGCCAGCACCCGGGAGGGTATAAACACTGAAGCTTTCTTT. Its protein product is CASTREGINTEAFF.